Each of the 32 T cell receptor beta chains below was sequenced from the same sample in a study of beta chain features in type 1 diabetes. Study conclusions and caveats: A moderate, significant TCRB CDR3 shortening appeared in type 1 diabetes across four CD4+ subsets.

Reverse transcribing all isolated RNA meant expressed TCRB transcripts were sequenced. Sequencing used immunoSEQ multiplex PCR; TCRdb keeps in-frame clones, though not all of them. The sample has fewer than 350,000 clones; approximately 16% are singletons. No cognate antigen is known for these TCRs. Sequenced sample: naive CD4+ T cells from blood. The receptors come from a man between 18 and 29 years old with type 1 diabetes.

The chain has TRBV6-5 and TRBJ1-2, with 9 bases fitting TRBD1. V shed 2 bases, J shed 4 bases, and the junction held 2 bases outside the gene matches. Germline V gene lookup returns CDR1 MNHEY and CDR2 SVGAGI. This CDR3 contains 14 residues. CDR3 DNA: TGTGCCAGCAGTTACGCGGACAGGGGCTATGGCTACACCTTC. This translates into CASSYADRGYGYTF.

Only a few counts were recorded for this clone. The rearrangement joins TRBV29-1 to TRBJ1-3, with a weak D call TRBD1 (5 bases). The germline V gene encodes CDR1 SQVTM and CDR2 ANQGSEA. V gave up 3 bases and J gave up 1 base, with 13 bases separating them. The CDR3 is 15 residues long. CDR3 loop: CSVEGGSGSGNTIYF. The CDR3 DNA reads TGCAGCGTTGAGGGGGGGTCCGGGTCTGGAAACACCATATATTTT.

There are a few counts of this clone. The chain is built from TRBV6-6 and TRBJ2-7; perhaps TRBD2 as D (5 bases). The V end was cut by 0 bases, the J end by 11 bases, with 8 bases between. CDR1 and CDR2 from the germline V gene are MNHNY and SVGAGI (reference sequence). This CDR3 comprises 11 residues. CDR3: CASSYSGRKYF. For the CDR3, the DNA is TGTGCCAGCAGTTACTCGGGGAGAAAGTACTTC.

The V call is TRBV28, the J call TRBJ2-7; possibly TRBD2 for D (5 bases). This CDR3 is built from 14 residues. V gave up 3 bases and J gave up 3 bases, with 12 bases separating them. CDR1 is MDHEN and CDR2 is SYDVKM in the germline V gene. The CDR3 is CASSFPYGSYEQYF. The CDR3 bases are TGTGCCAGCAGTTTTCCCTATGGGAGCTACGAGCAGTACTTC.

The J gene is TRBJ2-2, the V gene TRBV15, with 11 bases matching TRBD1. V gave up 4 bases and J gave up 6 bases; unmatched junction bases: 7. Germline V CDR1 and CDR2: LNHNV, YYDKDF (reference sequence). The CDR3 extends over 16 amino acids. The CDR3 spells CATSTRDRGWAGELFF. The CDR3 bases are TGTGCCACCAGCACACGGGACAGGGGGTGGGCCGGGGAGCTGTTTTTT. Filled out from reference TRBV15 and TRBJ2-2, the complete variable domain reads DAMVIQNPRYQVTQFGKPVTLSCSQTLNHNVMYWYQQKSSQAPKLLFHYYDKDFNNEADTPDNFQSRRPNTSFCFLDIRSPGLGDTAMYLCATSTRDRGWAGELFFGEGSRLTVL.

This clone was observed a few times. The gene calls are TRBV5-1 and TRBJ2-5; D might be TRBD2 (5 bases). The CDR3 totals 14 residues. V was cut by 2 bases and J by 5 bases, with 13 bases left in between. CDR1 SGHRS and CDR2 YFSETQ come from the germline V gene. The CDR3 protein is CASSLRPRGETQYF. CDR3 coding DNA: TGCGCCAGCAGCTTAAGGCCCCGCGGGGAGACCCAGTACTTC.

The chain joins TRBV28 to TRBJ1-6, with TRBD1 identical over 7 bases. The CDR3 is 14 amino acids. The germline CDR1 and CDR2 sequences are MDHEN and SYDVKM. J was trimmed by 8 bases and V by 5 bases; bases with no gene match: 6. CDR3 DNA sequence: TGTGCCAGCAGTGCACAGGGGTGGGATTCACCCCTCCACTTT. Translation gives CASSAQGWDSPLHF.

The J gene is TRBJ2-3, the V gene TRBV11-2; 11 bases line up with TRBD2. The CDR3 runs to 19 residues. Per germline, CDR1 SGHAT and CDR2 FQNNGV. J lost 0 bases, V lost 3 bases, and 11 bases had no gene match. This chain's CDR3 is CASSLRWGLADTSTDTQYF. The CDR3 DNA follows: TGTGCCAGCAGCTTGCGTTGGGGACTAGCGGATACTAGCACAGATACGCAGTATTTT.

The rearrangement joins TRBV30 to TRBJ2-3; D gene uncertain. The CDR3 totals 14 residues. Germline CDR1 is GTSNPN and CDR2 is SVGIG (reference sequence). V gave up 2 bases and J gave up 0 bases, with 9 bases separating them. The CDR3 is CAWSLKTSTDTQYF. CDR3 nucleotide sequence: TGTGCCTGGAGTCTAAAGACTAGCACAGATACGCAGTATTTT. Full variable domain (missing parts from reference TRBV30 and TRBJ2-3): SQTIHQWPATLVQPVGSPLSLECTVEGTSNPNLYWYRQAAGRGLQLLFYSVGIGQISSEVPQNLSASRPQDRQFILSSKKLLLSDSGFYLCAWSLKTSTDTQYFGPGTRLTVL.

This chain links TRBV15 with TRBJ2-7; possible D gene TRBD1, 6 bases. The germline gives CDR1 LNHNV, CDR2 YYDKDF (reference sequence). The CDR3 is made up of 16 amino acids. Trimming stripped 1 base from V and 6 bases from J, with 19 bases between. CDR3 in amino acids: CATSRVVQGPLGEQYF. The CDR3, as DNA: TGTGCCACCAGCAGAGTTGTCCAGGGGCCCCTGGGCGAGCAGTACTTC.

This rearrangement joins TRBV5-1 to TRBJ2-1; TRBD2 aligns across 8 bases. J was trimmed by 8 bases and V by 3 bases; bases with no gene match: 7. This CDR3 contains 14 residues. Germline lookup yields CDR1 SGHRS and CDR2 YFSETQ. CDR3 in DNA: TGCGCCAGCAGCTCACTAGCGGTGTGGGATGAGCAGTTCTTC. Translation gives CASSSLAVWDEQFF.

The rearrangement uses TRBV6-5 and TRBJ1-2, with 7 bases fitting TRBD1. Per germline, CDR1 MNHEY and CDR2 SVGAGI. The CDR3 spans 13 residues. V lost 7 bases to trimming and J lost 8 bases; unmatched junction nucleotides: 10. The CDR3 DNA sequence: TGTGCCAGCACCATCGGACAGGCGGCCGGCTACACCTTC. Translating gives CASTIGQAAGYTF.

The chain couples TRBV30 to TRBJ2-1; 13 bases match TRBD2. J lost 11 bases, V lost 5 bases, and 3 bases had no gene match. From germline, CDR1 is GTSNPN and CDR2 SVGIG (reference sequence). This CDR3 has 12 residues. CDR3 sequence reads: CAWELAGGQQFF. As DNA, the CDR3 is TGTGCCTGGGAACTAGCGGGGGGGCAGCAGTTCTTC. Full variable domain (remainder filled in from reference TRBV30 and TRBJ2-1): SQTIHQWPATLVQPVGSPLSLECTVEGTSNPNLYWYRQAAGRGLQLLFYSVGIGQISSEVPQNLSASRPQDRQFILSSKKLLLSDSGFYLCAWELAGGQQFFGPGTRLTVL.

This chain connects TRBV28 to TRBJ1-4; D not certain. V lost 6 bases and J lost 7, with 18 bases in between. The CDR3 spans 15 residues. Germline-derived CDR1 and CDR2 are MDHEN and SYDVKM. This CDR3 reads CASSLTLSRSEKLFF. The CDR3 nucleotides read TGTGCCAGCAGCCTCACGCTAAGCCGGAGTGAAAAACTGTTTTTT. The full variable domain, its missing parts supplied by reference TRBV28 and TRBJ1-4, is DVKVTQSSRYLVKRTGEKVFLECVQDMDHENMFWYRQDPGLGLRLIYFSYDVKMKEKGDIPEGYSVSREKKERFSLILESASTNQTSMYLCASSLTLSRSEKLFFGSGTQLSVL.

V gene TRBV27 combines with J gene TRBJ2-1; D is uncertain. Trimming stripped 6 bases from V and 0 bases from J, with 6 bases between. CDR3 length: 13 residues. Germline lookup yields CDR1 MNHEY and CDR2 SMNVEV (reference sequence). CDR3 coding DNA: TGTGCCAGCAGGCTAAGCTCCTACAATGAGCAGTTCTTC. This encodes CASRLSSYNEQFF.

CDR3 sequence: CASSLAGGFEQFF. The CDR3 DNA follows: TGTGCCAGCAGTTTAGCGGGAGGATTTGAGCAGTTCTTC. The J gene is TRBJ2-1, the V gene TRBV28, with 8 bases identical to TRBD2. The CDR3 contains 13 residues. Germline trimming cut 2 bases from V and 9 bases from J; bases unmatched to any gene: 3. Germline V gives CDR1 MDHEN, CDR2 SYDVKM.

CDR3 sequence: CASSPGQGLDEQYF. CDR3 sequence (DNA): TGTGCCAGTAGTCCGGGACAGGGTTTGGACGAGCAGTACTTC. The chain employs TRBV19 and TRBJ2-7, with 9 positions matching TRBD1. The CDR3 is 14 residues long. The V gene's germline CDR1 is LNHDA and CDR2 SQIVND (reference sequence). V gave up 5 bases and J gave up 5 bases; unmatched junction bases: 7. Full variable domain (outside the CDR3, taken from reference TRBV19 and TRBJ2-7): DGGITQSPKYLFRKEGQNVTLSCEQNLNHDAMYWYRQDPGQGLRLIYYSQIVNDFQKGDIAEGYSVSREKKESFPLTVTSAQKNPTAFYLCASSPGQGLDEQYFGPGTRLTVT.

This clone was counted only a few times. The chain uses TRBV5-4 and TRBJ2-3, with 7 positions matching TRBD2. V shed 3 bases, J shed 1 base, and the junction held 8 bases outside the gene matches. Germline lookup yields CDR1 SGHNT and CDR2 YYREEE (reference sequence). The CDR3 contains 16 residues. The CDR3 reads CASSSRASGRTDTQYF. The CDR3 DNA reads as TGTGCCAGCAGCTCCCGGGCTAGCGGACGCACAGATACGCAGTATTTT.

The chain links TRBV28 to TRBJ2-5; TRBD1 is a possible D gene (6 bases). The V end lost 5 bases, the J end lost 2 bases, and 15 bases lay between the germline ends. Germline CDR1 is MDHEN and CDR2 is SYDVKM. The CDR3 has 15 amino acids. CDR3 in amino acids: CASSLWGPGQETQYF. In DNA, the CDR3 is TGTGCCAGCAGTCTGTGGGGGCCAGGTCAAGAGACCCAGTACTTC.

The chain couples TRBV7-8 to TRBJ1-2; 8 nucleotides match TRBD1. There are 15 residues in the CDR3. Looked up from germline, CDR1 is SGHVS and CDR2 is FQNEAQ. V was clipped by 4 bases and J by 0 bases; unmatched bases: 4. CDR3 sequence reads: CASSSRTGTNYGYTF. The CDR3 DNA sequence: TGTGCCAGCAGCTCCCGGACAGGGACTAACTATGGCTACACCTTC.

This chain uses TRBV7-2 with TRBJ2-2; a possible D gene is TRBD1 (6 bases). With 1 base removed from V and 1 base from J, the gap between germline ends came to 7 bases. CDR1 and CDR2 (germline): SGHTA, FQGNSA. CDR3 length: 15 amino acids. CDR3 protein: CASSLGTVNTGELFF. In DNA form, the CDR3 reads TGTGCCAGCAGCTTAGGGACAGTGAACACCGGGGAGCTGTTTTTT.

The V and J genes are TRBV6-6 and TRBJ1-2, with 7 nucleotides matching TRBD1. The junction had 6 bases not matched to a gene; V was cut back by 5 bases and J by 0 bases. Germline V gene lookup returns CDR1 MNHNY and CDR2 SVGAGI (reference sequence). The CDR3 has 15 amino acids. The CDR3 sequence is CASSQGTAANYGYTF. CDR3 coding DNA: TGTGCCAGCAGTCAGGGGACAGCCGCTAACTATGGCTACACCTTC.

This clone was counted only a few times. This chain links TRBV7-2 with TRBJ2-3; D gene uncertain. The CDR3 has 15 amino acids. Germline-derived CDR1 and CDR2 are SGHTA and FQGNSA. V was shortened by 1 base and J by 0 bases, with 8 bases between the two germline ends. In nucleotides, the CDR3 is TGTGCCAGCAGCTTAGACAGCCGTAGCACAGATACGCAGTATTTT. Translating gives CASSLDSRSTDTQYF. The full variable domain, in which reference TRBV7-2 and TRBJ2-3 provide the parts outside the CDR3, is GAGVSQSPSNKVTEKGKDVELRCDPISGHTALYWYRQSLGQGLEFLIYFQGNSAPDKSGLPSDRFSAERTGGSVSTLTIQRTQQEDSAVYLCASSLDSRSTDTQYFGPGTRLTVL.

This clone was seen a handful of times. The chain carries TRBV5-6 and TRBJ2-1, with TRBD2 matching over 7 bases. This CDR3 has 15 amino acids. CDR1 and CDR2 from the germline V gene are SGHDT and YYEEEE. J lost 4 bases, V lost 6 bases, and 10 bases had no gene match. For the CDR3, the DNA is TGTGCCAGCACGATGAGGCGGGAGTGGTACAATGAGCAGTTCTTC. This codes for CASTMRREWYNEQFF.

The chain employs TRBV9 and TRBJ1-5, with D perhaps TRBD1 (6 bases). The ends were cut back, 0 bases at V and 6 bases at J, with 10 bases in the middle. There are 14 residues in the CDR3. Per germline, CDR1 SGDLS and CDR2 YYNGEE. This CDR3 is CASSVDGQLQPQHF. DNA of the CDR3: TGTGCCAGCAGCGTAGACGGACAGCTTCAGCCCCAGCATTTT.

This rearrangement joins TRBV5-6 to TRBJ2-5; D is undetermined. Per germline, CDR1 SGHDT and CDR2 YYEEEE. V was trimmed by 3 bases and J by 4 bases, leaving 16 bases between them. The length of the CDR3 is 15 residues. Here the CDR3 DNA reads TGTGCCAGCAGCTCTCTGATGATGACACGAGAGACCCAGTACTTC. As protein: CASSSLMMTRETQYF.

The table lists this clone with a few counts. This rearrangement joins TRBV28 to TRBJ1-2; tentatively, D is TRBD1 (5 bases). Germline V gene lookup returns CDR1 MDHEN and CDR2 SYDVKM. This CDR3 contains 10 residues. The CDR3 nucleotides are TGTATGAGTGGCAGGGATGGCTACACCTTC. It specifies CMSGRDGYTF.

The V call is TRBV5-1, the J call TRBJ1-4; D unclear. The CDR3 is made up of 14 amino acids. Germline CDR1 is SGHRS and CDR2 is YFSETQ. The V and J ends lost 0 bases and 6 bases respectively, with 9 bases between them. CDR3 residues: CASSLGAGDEKLFF. The CDR3 bases are TGCGCCAGCAGCTTGGGGGCGGGAGATGAAAAACTGTTTTTT. Full variable domain (outside the CDR3, taken from reference TRBV5-1 and TRBJ1-4): KAGVTQTPRYLIKTRGQQVTLSCSPISGHRSVSWYQQTPGQGLQFLFEYFSETQRNKGNFPGRFSGRQFSNSRSEMNVSTLELGDSALYLCASSLGAGDEKLFFGSGTQLSVL.

This clone was found a few times. The chain has TRBV30 and TRBJ2-7, with D hard to call. CDR3 length: 11 amino acids. V lost 2 bases and J 3 bases, leaving 5 bases between the germline ends. The V gene's germline CDR1 is GTSNPN and CDR2 SVGIG (reference sequence). This chain's CDR3 is CAWSQYYEQYF. The CDR3 DNA sequence: TGTGCCTGGAGTCAGTACTACGAGCAGTACTTC.

This clone was observed a handful of times. This chain joins TRBV19 and TRBJ1-1; 9 nucleotides line up with TRBD1. Trimming at V came to 5 bases and at J to 5 bases, leaving 9 bases not matched to a gene. CDR1 is LNHDA, CDR2 SQIVND, per germline (reference sequence). The CDR3 contains 15 residues. The CDR3 nucleotides are TGTGCCAGTAGTCCCCCGGGACAGGGATGGACTGAAGCTTTCTTT. Its protein is CASSPPGQGWTEAFF.

This clone was picked up a small number of times. The chain uses TRBV18 and TRBJ2-5, with D possibly matching TRBD1 (6 bases). Deletions cut 3 bases from V and 5 bases from J, with 16 bases between. From germline, CDR1 is KGHSH and CDR2 LQKENI. The CDR3 is 15 residues long. CDR3 amino acids: CASSPRQAYRETQYF. The DNA of the CDR3 is TGTGCCAGCTCACCGAGACAGGCGTATCGGGAGACCCAGTACTTC.

This clone was observed a few times. This chain uses TRBV5-1 with TRBJ2-5; D perhaps matches TRBD2 (5 bases). The ends were cut back, 0 bases at V and 4 bases at J, with 13 bases in the middle. There are 15 residues in the CDR3. Germline-derived CDR1 and CDR2 are SGHRS and YFSETQ. DNA of the CDR3: TGCGCCAGCAGCTTGGGCCGCGCTGCGGGAGAGACCCAGTACTTC. It translates to CASSLGRAAGETQYF. Full variable domain (rest looked up from reference TRBV5-1 and TRBJ2-5): KAGVTQTPRYLIKTRGQQVTLSCSPISGHRSVSWYQQTPGQGLQFLFEYFSETQRNKGNFPGRFSGRQFSNSRSEMNVSTLELGDSALYLCASSLGRAAGETQYFGPGTRLLVL.